The next 27 T cell receptor beta chains were all read from a single sample in a study of tumor-infiltrating lymphocytes in localized non-small cell lung cancer. Data came from immunoSEQ multiplex PCR; TCRdb stores just in-frame clones and leaves some out. Of about 10,000 clones listed, roughly four fifths are singletons. Input material: uninvolved lung tissue not adjacent to the tumor. These TCRs come from a human donor with non-small cell lung cancer.

This clone was seen just once. The chain couples TRBV6-4 to TRBJ1-2, with 8 bases that match TRBD1. V lost 0 bases and J lost 13; bases outside the gene matches: 16. This CDR3 contains 16 residues. Germline V CDR1 and CDR2: MRHNA, SNTAGT. CDR3 DNA sequence: TGTGCCAGCAGTGACTCGATAAGGGCAGGGGGCCGTCCTCTCACCTTC. Protein sequence: CASSDSIRAGGRPLTF.

Only a few counts were recorded for this clone. V gene TRBV11-2 combines with J gene TRBJ2-2; a weak D match, TRBD2 (6 bases). V shed 5 bases and J shed 1 base, with 14 bases lying between them. Germline loops: CDR1 SGHAT, CDR2 FQNNGV. CDR3 length equals 16 residues. The CDR3 bases are TGTGCCAGCAGCCCAGCAGGCGGGGTGAACACCGGGGAGCTGTTTTTT. Its translation is CASSPAGGVNTGELFF. Full variable domain (missing parts from reference TRBV11-2 and TRBJ2-2): EAGVAQSPRYKIIEKRQSVAFWCNPISGHATLYWYQQILGQGPKLLIQFQNNGVVDDSQLPKDRFSAERLKGVDSTLKIQPAKLEDSAVYLCASSPAGGVNTGELFFGEGSRLTVL.

The rearrangement uses TRBV4-2 and TRBJ1-1; possible D gene TRBD1, 5 bases. Trimming shortened V by 6 bases and J by 1 base, and 9 bases separated the two germline ends. Germline CDR1 LGHNA, CDR2 YNFKEQ. The CDR3 is 13 residues long. The chain's CDR3 is CASRYGTNTEAFF. CDR3 in DNA: TGTGCCAGCAGATACGGGACGAACACTGAAGCTTTCTTT.

This chain links TRBV2 with TRBJ1-5; weak D call: TRBD1 (6 bases). This CDR3 has 17 residues. Germline CDR1 is SNHLY and CDR2 is FYNNEI. V lost 5 bases to trimming and J lost 2 bases, with 19 bases between them. CDR3 in amino acids: CASSPQGGSRGNQPQHF. CDR3 DNA: TGTGCCAGCAGTCCCCAAGGGGGGTCAAGGGGCAATCAGCCCCAGCATTTT. Using reference TRBV2 and TRBJ1-5 for the parts outside the CDR3, the full variable domain is EPEVTQTPSHQVTQMGQEVILRCVPISNHLYFYWYRQILGQKVEFLVSFYNNEISEKSEIFDDQFSVERPDGSNFTLKIRSTKLEDSAMYFCASSPQGGSRGNQPQHFGDGTRLSIL.

This chain uses TRBV5-4 with TRBJ2-7; 11 bases fit TRBD2. This CDR3 has 14 residues. Germline V gene sequence: CDR1 SGHNT, CDR2 YYREEE (reference sequence). V was clipped by 5 bases and J by 5 bases; unmatched bases: 6. The CDR3: CASRLTSGTDEQYF. In DNA form, the CDR3 reads TGTGCCAGCAGGTTGACTAGCGGGACCGACGAGCAGTACTTC.

V usage is TRBV10-3 and J usage is TRBJ1-3, with 9 bases that match TRBD1. The junction had 9 bases not matched to a gene; V was cut back by 6 bases and J by 0 bases. There are 17 residues in the CDR3. Germline V lookup: CDR1 ENHRY, CDR2 SYGVKD. CDR3 protein: CAISGSGTGISGNTIYF. CDR3 nucleotide sequence: TGTGCCATCAGCGGATCCGGGACAGGGATCTCTGGAAACACCATATATTTT.

The chain carries TRBV2 and TRBJ1-5, with D unclear. The V gene lost 1 base and the J gene lost 7 bases, with 5 bases spanning the gap. The germline gives CDR1 SNHLY, CDR2 FYNNEI. The CDR3 has 12 residues. The CDR3 DNA is TGTGCCAGCAGTGAAGTGGGACAGCCCCAGCATTTT. Its translation: CASSEVGQPQHF.

The V call is TRBV6-1, the J call TRBJ2-7; D remains unclear. Deletions cut 0 bases from V and 3 bases from J, with 9 bases between. Germline V CDR1 and CDR2: MNHNS, SASEGT. The CDR3 is 14 amino acids. The CDR3 nucleotides read TGTGCCAGCAGTGAAGCGGGAAGAGTCTACGAGCAGTACTTC. Residues: CASSEAGRVYEQYF.

The gene calls are TRBV30 and TRBJ1-3, with D maybe TRBD1 (6 bases). There are 15 residues in the CDR3. The V end lost 2 bases, the J end lost 0 bases, and 11 bases lay between the germline ends. Germline-derived CDR1 and CDR2 are GTSNPN and SVGIG (reference sequence). The CDR3 coding sequence is TGTGCCTGGAGTCGGACAGAGTTCTCTGGAAACACCATATATTTT. It is translated as CAWSRTEFSGNTIYF.

CDR3 residues: CASSVGSGTGYSTNEKLFF. CDR3 nucleotide sequence: TGTGCCAGCAGCGTGGGCTCCGGGACAGGGTATTCAACTAATGAAAAACTGTTTTTT. This chain links TRBV9 with TRBJ1-4; TRBD1 matches 9 bases. The CDR3 covers 19 residues. With 2 bases clipped from V and 0 bases from J, the junction kept 11 bases outside the gene matches. The germline V gene has CDR1 SGDLS and CDR2 YYNGEE.

The rearrangement links TRBV7-2 to TRBJ2-3; D possibly corresponds to TRBD2 (6 bases). Germline CDR1 and CDR2: SGHTA and FQGNSA. CDR3 size: 14 residues. Trimming took off 5 bases at V and 5 bases at J, with 14 bases between the two ends. This CDR3 reads CASSPPGLEDTQYF. The CDR3 DNA sequence: TGTGCCAGCAGCCCGCCGGGACTGGAAGATACGCAGTATTTT. The entire variable domain, with the rest obtained from reference TRBV7-2 and TRBJ2-3, is as follows: GAGVSQSPSNKVTEKGKDVELRCDPISGHTALYWYRQSLGQGLEFLIYFQGNSAPDKSGLPSDRFSAERTGGSVSTLTIQRTQQEDSAVYLCASSPPGLEDTQYFGPGTRLTVL.

V and J are TRBV5-1 and TRBJ1-3; D is unresolved. Trimming stripped 0 bases from V and 0 bases from J, with 10 bases between. Germline V lookup: CDR1 SGHRS, CDR2 YFSETQ. The CDR3 length is 16 residues. The CDR3 spells CASSLASGASGNTIYF. The CDR3 nucleotides are TGCGCCAGCAGCTTGGCCTCGGGAGCCTCTGGAAACACCATATATTTT.

This sequence joins TRBV7-2 and TRBJ2-1; D call uncertain. Germline V CDR1 and CDR2: SGHTA, FQGNSA. V was pared by 3 bases and J by 3 bases, with 12 bases between. CDR3 length equals 15 residues. The CDR3 DNA is TGTGCCAGCAGCTTGGTGCACAGTAGCTACAATGAGCAGTTCTTC. The encoded protein is CASSLVHSSYNEQFF.

V gene TRBV6-1 combines with J gene TRBJ1-2; D gene uncertain. V lost 5 bases to trimming and J lost 2 bases, with 15 bases between them. There are 15 residues in the CDR3. Looked up from germline, CDR1 is MNHNS and CDR2 is SASEGT. CDR3 coding DNA: TGTGCCAGCAGTCCCCCCTTGCCGGGGAACTATGGCTACACCTTC. Residues: CASSPPLPGNYGYTF.

This chain joins TRBV18 and TRBJ2-7, with 7 bases matching TRBD1. Germline trimming cut 4 bases from V and 1 base from J; bases unmatched to any gene: 4. The CDR3 has 14 residues. Germline-derived CDR1 and CDR2 are KGHSH and LQKENI. CDR3 loop: CASSLYRGSYEQYF. The CDR3 coding sequence is TGTGCCAGCTCACTCTACAGGGGATCCTACGAGCAGTACTTC.

V usage is TRBV6-1 and J usage is TRBJ2-7; 7 bases fit TRBD1. CDR1 MNHNS and CDR2 SASEGT come from the germline V gene. Germline trimming cut 8 bases from V and 4 bases from J; bases unmatched to any gene: 8. CDR3 length: 13 amino acids. CDR3 sequence reads: CASARTGEYEQYF. The CDR3 nucleotides are TGTGCCAGCGCAAGGACAGGAGAGTACGAGCAGTACTTC.

On this clone itself: A junction end diverges from the germline sequence, so it may reflect a read error. The V call is TRBV19, the J call TRBJ1-1; D is uncertain. The CDR3 loop spans 15 amino acids. The germline gives CDR1 LNHDA, CDR2 SQIVND (reference sequence). CDR3 region: CASSIRADMNAEAFF. The CDR3 DNA reads TGTGCCAGTAGTATACGGGCGGATATGAACGCTGAAGCTTTCTTT.

The chain has TRBV10-3 and TRBJ1-3; the D is unclear. The germline V and J ends were trimmed by 0 bases and 4 bases, with 7 bases remaining between them. Germline assignment: CDR1 ENHRY and CDR2 SYGVKD. This CDR3 has 14 residues. Written as DNA, the CDR3 is TGTGCCATCAGTGAGTCAGTACCCGGAAACACCATATATTTT. It is translated as CAISESVPGNTIYF.

This rearrangement joins TRBV2 to TRBJ1-5; unclear D gene. V lost 6 bases and J 4 bases, leaving 13 bases between the germline ends. The CDR3 is made up of 14 amino acids. Looked up from germline, CDR1 is SNHLY and CDR2 is FYNNEI. Here the CDR3 DNA reads TGTGCCAGCAGGGGAGGGCAGAGTAATCAGCCCCAGCATTTT. This sequence encodes CASRGGQSNQPQHF.

The gene calls are TRBV5-1 and TRBJ1-1; D possibly corresponds to TRBD1 (5 bases). Per germline, CDR1 SGHRS and CDR2 YFSETQ. V lost 0 bases and J 5 bases, leaving 14 bases between the germline ends. This CDR3 contains 15 residues. CDR3 in amino acids: CASSLVAPRGTEAFF. CDR3 DNA sequence: TGCGCCAGCAGCTTGGTGGCACCTCGGGGGACTGAAGCTTTCTTT.

J is TRBJ1-1 and V is TRBV18; 9 bases align to TRBD1. CDR1 and CDR2 (germline): KGHSH, LQKENI. V dropped 5 bases and J dropped 3; count of bases not matched to a gene: 7. The CDR3 has 15 amino acids. The CDR3 sequence is CASSGRNRGHTEAFF. DNA for the CDR3: TGTGCCAGCTCAGGCCGGAACAGGGGGCACACTGAAGCTTTCTTT.

This clone was seen only once. The chain joins TRBV18 to TRBJ2-1; D tentatively reads TRBD1 or TRBD2 (5 bases each). The V and J ends lost 4 bases and 5 bases respectively, with 18 bases between them. This CDR3 comprises 16 residues. CDR1 is KGHSH and CDR2 is LQKENI in the germline V gene. The CDR3 is CASSRGTAPPNNEQFF. The CDR3 bases are TGTGCCAGCTCACGGGGGACGGCGCCGCCGAACAATGAGCAGTTCTTC.

The rearrangement links TRBV29-1 to TRBJ1-4, with 7 nucleotides matching TRBD1. CDR1 is SQVTM and CDR2 is ANQGSEA in the germline V gene. CDR3 size: 12 residues. Unmatched junction bases numbered 10, after V lost 6 bases and J lost 12 bases. The CDR3: CSVGTVLSELFF. CDR3 in DNA: TGCAGCGTGGGGACAGTGTTGTCGGAACTGTTTTTT.

The chain links TRBV7-6 to TRBJ2-2; 8 bases map to TRBD1. The CDR3 loop spans 19 amino acids. Germline CDR1 SGHVS, CDR2 FNYEAQ. Unmatched junction bases numbered 15, after V lost 5 bases and J lost 1 base. CDR3 amino acids: CASSPRSGQASWNTGELFF. The CDR3 DNA follows: TGTGCCAGCAGCCCGAGATCGGGACAGGCCTCGTGGAACACCGGGGAGCTGTTTTTT.

CDR3 coding DNA: TGTGCCAGCAGCTTAGAGGGCCAGCGAATCTACGAGCAGTACTTC. Protein: CASSLEGQRIYEQYF. The chain employs TRBV7-2 and TRBJ2-5; D call uncertain. The J call could be wrong; TRBJ2-7 is a better fit for the DNA end. This CDR3 region has 15 residues. Germline CDR1 reads SGHTA; CDR2 reads FQGNSA.

This clone was picked up one time. V and J are TRBV25-1 and TRBJ1-2; 9 bases agree with TRBD1. V lost 7 bases, J lost 7 bases, and 7 bases stayed unmatched. CDR3 length equals 13 residues. Germline assignment: CDR1 MGHDK and CDR2 SYGVNS. The CDR3 loop is CASNQQGAFGYTF. DNA of the CDR3: TGTGCCAGCAACCAACAGGGGGCATTTGGCTACACCTTC.

The chain employs TRBV6-1 and TRBJ2-5; 10 positions match TRBD2. The CDR3 has 15 residues. From germline, CDR1 is MNHNS and CDR2 SASEGT. V lost 2 bases to trimming and J lost 5 bases; unmatched junction nucleotides: 5. The CDR3 loop is CASSEKLAGRETQYF. For the CDR3, the DNA is TGTGCCAGCAGTGAAAAACTAGCGGGAAGGGAGACCCAGTACTTC.